Shown below are 27 T cell receptor beta chains from a single sample sequenced in a study of graft-versus-host responses after intestinal transplantation. The method was immunoSEQ multiplex PCR; TCRdb's version includes in-frame clones alone and lacks a portion of them. Among 84,000 or so clones listed, about nine tenths were seen once. These TCRs are of unknown antigen specificity. Sequenced here: unstimulated CD4+ T cells sorted from spleen or lymph node cells, sampled before intestinal transplant. Receptor source: a human donor who received an intestinal transplant.

This clone was counted between two and nine times. Other DNA sequences of this sample code for an identical CDR3. The chain has TRBV5-1 and TRBJ2-7, with a tentative D call TRBD1 (6 bases). The CDR3 consists of 15 residues. V lost 1 base and J 2 bases, leaving 13 bases between the germline ends. Germline loops: CDR1 SGHRS, CDR2 YFSETQ. The CDR3 bases are TGCGCCAGCAGCTTGTCCCAGGGGCCTACCTACGAGCAGTACTTC. It encodes CASSLSQGPTYEQYF.

This clone was recorded once. This chain links TRBV14 with TRBJ1-1; 8 nucleotides align to TRBD1. V gave up 4 bases and J gave up 1 base; unmatched junction bases: 8. Germline V gene data show CDR1 as SGHDN and CDR2 as FVKESK. CDR3 length equals 16 residues. DNA for the CDR3: TGTGCCAGCAGCCCTCGGACAGGGCAGGGGAACACTGAAGCTTTCTTT. Its protein product is CASSPRTGQGNTEAFF. Based on the CDR3 plus reference TRBV14 and TRBJ1-1, the full variable domain is EAGVTQFPSHSVIEKGQTVTLRCDPISGHDNLYWYRRVMGKEIKFLLHFVKESKQDESGMPNNRFLAERTGGTYSTLKVQPAELEDSGVYFCASSPRTGQGNTEAFFGQGTRLTVV.

This rearrangement joins TRBV18 to TRBJ1-5; D uncertain. CDR1 KGHSH and CDR2 LQKENI come from the germline V gene. V lost 4 bases to trimming and J lost 10 bases, with 5 bases between them. The CDR3 covers 10 residues. In DNA form, the CDR3 reads TGTGCCAGCTCACTCCCACCCCAGCATTTT. It encodes CASSLPPQHF.

The chain combines TRBV5-1 with TRBJ1-3, with 10 bases identical to TRBD1. There are 17 residues in the CDR3. Germline V lookup: CDR1 SGHRS, CDR2 YFSETQ. The J segment lost 1 base and the V segment lost 5 bases, leaving 9 bases of the junction unmatched. The CDR3 bases are TGCGCCAGCAGTGAAGACGGACAGGGGGTTTCTGGAAACACCATATATTTT. This encodes CASSEDGQGVSGNTIYF.

This chain links TRBV29-1 with TRBJ2-1; 16 bases fit TRBD2. The CDR3 runs 16 residues. V gave up 6 bases and J gave up 7 bases; unmatched junction bases: 9. The germline gives CDR1 SQVTM, CDR2 ANQGSEA. The CDR3 region is CSVTGTSGRALNEQFF. For the CDR3, the DNA is TGCAGCGTCACCGGGACTAGCGGGAGGGCCTTGAATGAGCAGTTCTTC.

The chain is built from TRBV30 and TRBJ1-2; TRBD1 agrees at 9 bases. This CDR3 spans 13 amino acids. J was trimmed by 4 bases and V by 7 bases; bases with no gene match: 7. CDR1 is GTSNPN and CDR2 is SVGIG in the germline V gene (reference sequence). The CDR3, as DNA: TGTGCCTCGACGGGACAGGGCCTCTATGGCTACACCTTC. Translated: CASTGQGLYGYTF.

The CDR3 region is CASSFVQGANTEAFF. The CDR3 DNA reads as TGCGCCAGCAGCTTCGTCCAGGGGGCGAACACTGAAGCTTTCTTT. This rearrangement joins TRBV5-1 to TRBJ1-1, with 8 bases identical to TRBD1. This CDR3 comprises 15 residues. V was pared by 2 bases and J by 1 base, with 4 bases of the junction left unmatched. CDR1 is SGHRS and CDR2 is YFSETQ in the germline V gene. The full variable domain, with the rest looked up from reference TRBV5-1 and TRBJ1-1, is KAGVTQTPRYLIKTRGQQVTLSCSPISGHRSVSWYQQTPGQGLQFLFEYFSETQRNKGNFPGRFSGRQFSNSRSEMNVSTLELGDSALYLCASSFVQGANTEAFFGQGTRLTVV.

The CDR3 here is CASSGSGSGETQYF. As DNA, the CDR3 is TGTGCCAGCAGCGGGAGCGGGAGTGGTGAGACCCAGTACTTC. The chain joins TRBV9 to TRBJ2-5, with 8 bases aligning to TRBD2. The CDR3 has 14 amino acids. The ends lost 3 bases at V and 5 bases at J; junction bases unmatched: 6. From germline, CDR1 is SGDLS and CDR2 YYNGEE.

CDR3: CASSPAAGTGSPYEQYF. The CDR3 DNA reads TGTGCCAGCAGCCCAGCCGCCGGGACAGGGAGCCCCTACGAGCAGTACTTC. V and J are TRBV7-7 and TRBJ2-7, with 9 bases that match TRBD1. Germline lookup yields CDR1 SSHAT and CDR2 FNYEAQ (reference sequence). Trimming at V came to 5 bases and at J to 2 bases, leaving 13 bases not matched to a gene. This CDR3 spans 17 amino acids.

The genes are TRBV27 and TRBJ1-2; 8 bases fit TRBD1. Germline CDR1 MNHEY, CDR2 SMNVEV (reference sequence). The CDR3 is 14 amino acids. V shed 4 bases, J shed 4 bases, and the junction held 5 bases outside the gene matches. As DNA, the CDR3 is TGTGCCAGCAGTTCCAGGGGGCGCGGCTATGGCTACACCTTC. It codes for CASSSRGRGYGYTF.

V gene TRBV18 combines with J gene TRBJ2-6; D not certain. The germline gives CDR1 KGHSH, CDR2 LQKENI. The V end was cut by 0 bases, the J end by 1 base, with 10 bases between. The CDR3 is made up of 17 amino acids. The DNA of the CDR3 is TGTGCCAGCTCACCACCGGTTTCGGATTCTGGGGCCAACGTCCTGACTTTC. Translated: CASSPPVSDSGANVLTF.

The J gene is TRBJ1-3, the V gene TRBV5-1; D is ambiguous. Per the germline V gene, CDR1 is SGHRS and CDR2 is YFSETQ. The CDR3 is 14 amino acids. Deletions cut 1 base from V and 4 bases from J, with 9 bases between. CDR3 amino acids: CASSLNGIGNTIYF. CDR3 in DNA: TGCGCCAGCAGCTTGAACGGGATCGGAAACACCATATATTTT.

The CDR3: CAWSATAEQFF. CDR3 nucleotide sequence: TGTGCCTGGAGTGCTACAGCGGAGCAGTTCTTC. The V call is TRBV30, the J call TRBJ2-1; D not resolved. CDR1 and CDR2 (germline): GTSNPN, SVGIG (reference sequence). The CDR3 is 11 residues long. Trimming pared 1 base from V and 10 bases from J, leaving 8 bases between. Full variable domain (outside the CDR3, taken from reference TRBV30 and TRBJ2-1): SQTIHQWPATLVQPVGSPLSLECTVEGTSNPNLYWYRQAAGRGLQLLFYSVGIGQISSEVPQNLSASRPQDRQFILSSKKLLLSDSGFYLCAWSATAEQFFGPGTRLTVL.

This clone was detected only a few times. Other nucleotide sequences from this sample produce the same CDR3. The J gene is TRBJ2-7, the V gene TRBV5-1; 8 bases match TRBD1. Germline V lookup: CDR1 SGHRS, CDR2 YFSETQ. J was trimmed by 2 bases and V by 4 bases; bases with no gene match: 8. The CDR3 covers 15 residues. The chain's CDR3 is CASSRSQGDPYEQYF. For the CDR3, the DNA is TGCGCCAGCAGCCGATCACAGGGGGACCCCTACGAGCAGTACTTC.

This clone was detected only once. This chain joins TRBV28 and TRBJ1-3; unclear D gene. The V and J ends lost 2 bases and 4 bases respectively, with 15 bases between them. The CDR3 spans 16 residues. Germline V lookup: CDR1 MDHEN, CDR2 SYDVKM. Written as DNA, the CDR3 is TGTGCCAGCAGTTTAAATACGGGCTTACGGGGAAACACCATATATTTT. As protein: CASSLNTGLRGNTIYF. The full variable domain, rest sourced from reference TRBV28 and TRBJ1-3, is DVKVTQSSRYLVKRTGEKVFLECVQDMDHENMFWYRQDPGLGLRLIYFSYDVKMKEKGDIPEGYSVSREKKERFSLILESASTNQTSMYLCASSLNTGLRGNTIYFGEGSWLTVV.

This clone has just a few counts. The chain has TRBV27 and TRBJ1-1; a possible D gene is TRBD1 (6 bases). This CDR3 spans 15 amino acids. Germline CDR1 and CDR2: MNHEY and SMNVEV (reference sequence). V shed 8 bases and J shed 1 base, with 17 bases lying between them. The CDR3 spells CASQQGYVGNTEAFF. CDR3 sequence (DNA): TGTGCCAGCCAACAGGGTTACGTAGGGAACACTGAAGCTTTCTTT.

This clone was detected only once. This sequence joins TRBV6-1 and TRBJ2-1; 8 bases fit TRBD2. Germline loops: CDR1 MNHNS, CDR2 SASEGT. The CDR3 consists of 15 residues. J lost 7 bases, V lost 4 bases, and 9 bases had no gene match. CDR3 coding DNA: TGTGCCAGCAGTGCGTATCGTCCGGGAGGGAATGAGCAGTTCTTC. The encoded protein is CASSAYRPGGNEQFF.

This clone was seen a handful of times. The genes are TRBV19 and TRBJ2-7; possible D gene TRBD2, 6 bases. V was trimmed by 8 bases and J by 5 bases, leaving 13 bases between them. Germline values: CDR1 LNHDA, CDR2 SQIVND (reference sequence). The length of the CDR3 is 12 residues. CDR3 in amino acids: CASGDLNHEQYF. CDR3 sequence (DNA): TGTGCCAGTGGGGACTTAAACCACGAGCAGTACTTC.

This chain connects TRBV6-6 to TRBJ2-4; TRBD2 agrees at 7 bases. After removal of 2 bases from V and 4 bases from J, the junction contained 8 bases not matched to a gene. The CDR3 loop spans 16 amino acids. Germline V gene data show CDR1 as MNHNY and CDR2 as SVGAGI (reference sequence). The CDR3 reads CASSYVPSGGKNIQYF. The DNA of the CDR3 is TGTGCCAGCAGTTACGTCCCTAGCGGCGGTAAAAACATTCAGTACTTC.

This clone was seen just once. The genes are TRBV5-5 and TRBJ1-6; 7 positions match TRBD1. Trimming took 4 bases from V and 8 from J; bases not matched to a gene: 9. This CDR3 is 15 amino acids long. The V gene's germline CDR1 is SGHKS and CDR2 YYEKEE (reference sequence). The CDR3 region is CASSQATGSHSPLHF. Here the CDR3 DNA reads TGTGCCAGCAGCCAAGCGACAGGGAGCCATTCACCCCTCCACTTT.

As regards this clone: The sample carries other DNA sequences with the same CDR3. The chain has TRBV19 and TRBJ2-1, with 7 bases aligning to TRBD2. CDR1 and CDR2 (germline): LNHDA, SQIVND (reference sequence). The CDR3 is 16 residues long. V gave up 5 bases and J gave up 0 bases; unmatched junction bases: 7. The CDR3 spells CASSLRGGSSYNEQFF. In DNA form, the CDR3 reads TGTGCCAGTAGTCTCAGAGGCGGGAGCTCCTACAATGAGCAGTTCTTC.

This clone was seen once. V usage is TRBV6-4 and J usage is TRBJ1-2; 9 bases fit TRBD1. The CDR3 contains 13 residues. Germline assignment: CDR1 MRHNA and CDR2 SNTAGT. V was clipped by 3 bases and J by 4 bases; unmatched bases: 0. The CDR3 loop is CASSETGGYGYTF. In DNA, the CDR3 is TGTGCCAGCAGTGAGACAGGGGGCTATGGCTACACCTTC.

The chain employs TRBV18 and TRBJ1-5; D possibly corresponds to TRBD1 (5 bases). Trimming pared 2 bases from V and 0 bases from J, leaving 14 bases between. Germline V gene sequence: CDR1 KGHSH, CDR2 LQKENI. The length of the CDR3 is 17 residues. CDR3 loop: CASSPETDKYSNQPQHF. Written as DNA, the CDR3 is TGTGCCAGCTCACCAGAGACAGACAAATATAGCAATCAGCCCCAGCATTTT.

This clone was recorded once. This chain joins TRBV4-2 and TRBJ2-1, with 10 bases fitting TRBD1. The V gene's germline CDR1 is LGHNA and CDR2 YNFKEQ. With V trimmed by 3 bases and J by 5 bases, 4 bases remained unmatched. This CDR3 has 15 amino acids. The CDR3 protein is CASSQIGTGDNEQFF. The CDR3 nucleotides read TGTGCCAGCAGCCAGATCGGGACAGGGGACAATGAGCAGTTCTTC.

CDR3 nucleotides: TGCAGCGTTAGGGCAGGGGGCGCCTCCGGCAGGGGTCCTTTCTTT. This gives the protein CSVRAGGASGRGPFF. V is TRBV29-1 and J is TRBJ1-1; 8 bases fit TRBD1. This CDR3 region has 15 residues. The junction had 20 bases not matched to a gene; V was cut back by 5 bases and J by 12 bases. The germline CDR1 and CDR2 sequences are SQVTM and ANQGSEA.

V gene TRBV28 combines with J gene TRBJ1-2; TRBD1 matches at 12 bases. The V gene's germline CDR1 is MDHEN and CDR2 SYDVKM. The CDR3 runs 17 residues. The V gene end was trimmed by 2 bases and the J gene end by 4 bases; junction bases not matched to a gene: 8. The CDR3 spells CASSLGTGGFKVYGYTF. The CDR3 coding sequence is TGTGCCAGCAGTTTAGGGACAGGGGGCTTTAAGGTCTATGGCTACACCTTC.

In nucleotides, the CDR3 is TGTGCCAGCAGCTTGGACCTTAACACAGATACGCAGTATTTT. Translation gives CASSLDLNTDTQYF. The chain joins TRBV7-9 to TRBJ2-3, with D unresolved. CDR1 and CDR2 from the germline V gene are SEHNR and FQNEAQ (reference sequence). The CDR3 runs 14 residues. Trimming left V 3 bases short and J 2 bases short, with 9 bases between.